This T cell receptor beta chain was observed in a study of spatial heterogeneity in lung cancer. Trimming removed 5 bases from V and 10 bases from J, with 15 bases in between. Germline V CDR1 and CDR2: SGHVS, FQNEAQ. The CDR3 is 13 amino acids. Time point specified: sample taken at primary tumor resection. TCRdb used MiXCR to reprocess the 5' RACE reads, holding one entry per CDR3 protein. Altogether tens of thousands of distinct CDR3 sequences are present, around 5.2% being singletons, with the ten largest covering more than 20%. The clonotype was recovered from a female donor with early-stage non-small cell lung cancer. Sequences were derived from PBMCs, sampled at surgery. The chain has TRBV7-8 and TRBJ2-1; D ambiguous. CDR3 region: CASSPQLTSEQFF. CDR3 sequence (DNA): TGTGCCAGCAGCCCCCAGCTAACCTCCGAGCAGTTCTTC.